A single sample is the source of the 27 T cell receptor beta chains below, sequenced in a study of monozygotic twins with inflammatory bowel disease. TCRdb re-called the 5' RACE reads and gives one entry per CDR3 protein, without DNA. The sample table includes a few hundred thousand distinct CDR3 sequences. Sequenced input: blood. The receptors come from a human donor with ulcerative colitis or Crohn's disease, or a healthy co-twin of an affected twin (not recorded which).

V is TRBV7-2 and J is TRBJ2-7. The CDR3 runs 14 residues. Germline V gene data show CDR1 as SGHTA and CDR2 as FQGNSA. This CDR3 reads CASSSSGYLYEQYF.

The J gene is TRBJ1-1, the V gene TRBV29-1; TCRdb selects TRBD1, and the lack of DNA leaves this call unchecked. CDR1 is SQVTM, CDR2 ANQGSEA, per germline. This CDR3 is 13 amino acids long. The CDR3 is CSAAGSRDTEAFF.

This chain uses TRBV6-5 with TRBJ2-4; TCRdb proposes TRBD1, but this gene call is untestable without DNA. This CDR3 comprises 13 residues. Germline V gene sequence: CDR1 MNHEY, CDR2 SVGAGI. CDR3 region: CASRTTGGNIQYF.

The chain links TRBV10-3 to TRBJ2-5; TCRdb gives TRBD1 as the D gene, but with no DNA this cannot be confirmed. The CDR3 totals 17 residues. Germline CDR1 ENHRY, CDR2 SYGVKD. The CDR3: CAISERQGPPLQETQYF.

The genes are TRBV7-9 and TRBJ1-1; TCRdb picks TRBD1, but there is no DNA to check that call. Germline CDR1 SEHNR, CDR2 FQNEAQ (reference sequence). This CDR3 has 12 residues. This chain's CDR3 is CASSYRQAEAFF.

The chain joins TRBV4-1 to TRBJ2-7; TCRdb's D call, TRBD1, is unchecked because there is no DNA. Germline CDR1 MGHRA, CDR2 YSYEKL. The CDR3 is 18 amino acids. The CDR3 protein is CASSQAGGVGTGLYEQYF.

CDR3 amino acids: CSVQGDRSLKEQYF. This chain connects TRBV29-1 to TRBJ2-7; TCRdb designates TRBD1, a call that cannot be tested without DNA. This CDR3 is built from 14 residues. Germline V gives CDR1 SQVTM, CDR2 ANQGSEA.

The gene calls are TRBV7-9 and TRBJ1-1. The CDR3 extends over 16 amino acids. Germline lookup yields CDR1 SEHNR and CDR2 FQNEAQ (reference sequence). The CDR3 protein is CASSFPRGRMNTEAFF.

The V call is TRBV4-3, the J call TRBJ1-1; TCRdb designates TRBD1, a call that cannot be tested without DNA. Germline V gene lookup returns CDR1 LGHNA and CDR2 YSLEER. The CDR3 is 14 residues long. CDR3 in amino acids: CASSRERVTTEAFF.

V is TRBV6-1 and J is TRBJ2-1; TCRdb returns TRBD1, unconfirmable since there is no DNA. Germline values: CDR1 MNHNS, CDR2 SASEGT. This CDR3 spans 17 amino acids. CDR3 amino acids: CASSETPGQWAYNEQFF.

The J gene is TRBJ2-7, the V gene TRBV5-1. The CDR3 is 13 amino acids. CDR1 and CDR2 (germline): SGHRS, YFSETQ. CDR3 region: CASSLNRLQAQYF.

The genes are TRBV19 and TRBJ2-1; the D gene TCRdb calls, TRBD1, cannot be checked with no DNA. Germline V gene sequence: CDR1 LNHDA, CDR2 SQIVND (reference sequence). CDR3 length: 14 amino acids. CDR3 loop: CASSNEGRDNEQFF.

The genes are TRBV11-2 and TRBJ1-2; with no DNA, the TCRdb D assignment of TRBD1 cannot be verified. The CDR3 extends over 17 amino acids. The germline V gene has CDR1 SGHAT and CDR2 FQNNGV. CDR3 sequence: CASSLDLRGRTNYGYTF.

The rearrangement links TRBV4-3 to TRBJ1-2. Germline V gene data show CDR1 as LGHNA and CDR2 as YSLEER. The CDR3 has 15 residues. This CDR3 reads CASSQDSGGRYGYTF.

CDR3 sequence reads: CASSLAVLSYEQYF. The chain carries TRBV7-2 and TRBJ2-7. The CDR3 sequence is 14 residues long. The germline V gene has CDR1 SGHTA and CDR2 FQGNSA. The full variable domain, rest sourced from reference TRBV7-2 and TRBJ2-7, is GAGVSQSPSNKVTEKGKDVELRCDPISGHTALYWYRQSLGQGLEFLIYFQGNSAPDKSGLPSDRFSAERTGGSVSTLTIQRTQQEDSAVYLCASSLAVLSYEQYFGPGTRLTVT.

This rearrangement joins TRBV4-3 to TRBJ2-6. The germline V gene has CDR1 LGHNA and CDR2 YSLEER. The CDR3 is 15 residues long. CDR3 region: CASSQGYSGANVLTF.

This chain links TRBV3-1 with TRBJ1-2; with no DNA, the TCRdb D assignment of TRBD1 cannot be verified. Germline loops: CDR1 LGHDT, CDR2 YNNKEL (reference sequence). The CDR3 is made up of 13 amino acids. CDR3 residues: CASSPETLYGYTF.

J is TRBJ1-4 and V is TRBV20-1; TCRdb proposes TRBD1, but this gene call is untestable without DNA. Per the germline V gene, CDR1 is DFQATT and CDR2 is SNEGSKA (reference sequence). This CDR3 spans 13 amino acids. The CDR3 protein is CSAPDRGWEKLFF.

The chain couples TRBV5-1 to TRBJ2-3; there is no DNA to check the TCRdb D call of TRBD2. Germline V gene lookup returns CDR1 SGHRS and CDR2 YFSETQ. The CDR3 has 17 amino acids. CDR3 loop: CASSSSFSGGTRDTQYF.

The chain joins TRBV27 to TRBJ2-7; the TCRdb call, TRBD2, lacks DNA for checking. The CDR3 has 14 amino acids. Germline assignment: CDR1 MNHEY and CDR2 SMNVEV (reference sequence). This chain's CDR3 is CASRGTSGDYEQYF.

The V gene is TRBV20-1, the J gene TRBJ1-5; TCRdb's assignment of TRBD1 cannot be checked, as there is no DNA. Germline CDR1 is DFQATT and CDR2 is SNEGSKA (reference sequence). The CDR3 runs 14 residues. The CDR3 reads CSAREGTGGKPQHF.

The gene calls are TRBV7-9 and TRBJ2-7; TCRdb's D call, TRBD2, is unchecked because there is no DNA. CDR1 and CDR2 from the germline V gene are SEHNR and FQNEAQ (reference sequence). CDR3 length equals 16 residues. CDR3 residues: CASSLLGPSGDYEQYF.

This sequence joins TRBV12-3 or TRBV12-4 and TRBJ2-3. The CDR3 length is 11 residues. The CDR3 here is CASSFLQEMHF.

The chain has TRBV24-1 and TRBJ2-5; with no DNA, the TCRdb D assignment of TRBD2 cannot be verified. Germline assignment: CDR1 KGHDR and CDR2 SFDVKD. This CDR3 spans 18 amino acids. The CDR3 reads CATSDLSSSGGFGGTQYF.

This CDR3 is CASRRDRTGELFF. The genes are TRBV7-3 and TRBJ2-2; TCRdb's D call, TRBD1, is unchecked because there is no DNA. Per germline, CDR1 SGHTA and CDR2 FQGTGA. The length of the CDR3 is 13 residues.

The V and J genes are TRBV11-2 and TRBJ1-1; TCRdb gives TRBD1 as the D gene, but with no DNA this cannot be confirmed. Germline V gene data show CDR1 as SGHAT and CDR2 as FQNNGV. This CDR3 has 13 amino acids. CDR3: CASSLVPGGPAFF.

This chain uses TRBV4-3 with TRBJ2-1; TCRdb lists TRBD2, though no DNA is available to test this call. Germline values: CDR1 LGHNA, CDR2 YSLEER. This CDR3 spans 13 amino acids. CDR3 in amino acids: CASSLGGNRRQFF.